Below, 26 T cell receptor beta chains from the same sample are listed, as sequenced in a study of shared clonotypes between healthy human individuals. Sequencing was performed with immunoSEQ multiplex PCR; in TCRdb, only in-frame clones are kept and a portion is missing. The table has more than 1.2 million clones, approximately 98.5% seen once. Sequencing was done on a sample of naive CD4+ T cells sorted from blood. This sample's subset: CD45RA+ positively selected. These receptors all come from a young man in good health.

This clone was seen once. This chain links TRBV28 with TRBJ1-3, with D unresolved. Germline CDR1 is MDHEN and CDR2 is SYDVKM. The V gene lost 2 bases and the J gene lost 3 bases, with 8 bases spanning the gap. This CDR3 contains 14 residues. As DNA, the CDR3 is TGTGCCAGCAGTTTAGTTCGGATTGGAAACACCATATATTTT. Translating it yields CASSLVRIGNTIYF.

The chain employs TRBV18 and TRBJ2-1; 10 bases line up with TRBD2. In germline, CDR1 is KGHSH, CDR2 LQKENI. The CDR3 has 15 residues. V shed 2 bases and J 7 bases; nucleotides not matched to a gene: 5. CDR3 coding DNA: TGTGCCAGCTCACCAGGACTAGCGGTTATGAATGAGCAGTTCTTC. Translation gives CASSPGLAVMNEQFF.

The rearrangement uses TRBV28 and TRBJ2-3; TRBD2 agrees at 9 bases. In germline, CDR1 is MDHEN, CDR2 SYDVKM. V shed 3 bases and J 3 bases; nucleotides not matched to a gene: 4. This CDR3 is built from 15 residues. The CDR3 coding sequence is TGTGCCAGCAGTTTTAATAGCGGGAGTACAGATACGCAGTATTTT. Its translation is CASSFNSGSTDTQYF. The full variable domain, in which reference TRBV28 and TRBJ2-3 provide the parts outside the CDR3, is DVKVTQSSRYLVKRTGEKVFLECVQDMDHENMFWYRQDPGLGLRLIYFSYDVKMKEKGDIPEGYSVSREKKERFSLILESASTNQTSMYLCASSFNSGSTDTQYFGPGTRLTVL.

The CDR3 sequence: CASSYRQSNQPQHF. In DNA, the CDR3 is TGTGCCAGCAGTTATCGACAGAGCAATCAGCCCCAGCATTTT. The chain carries TRBV6-5 and TRBJ1-5, with D perhaps TRBD1 (5 bases). The germline V gene encodes CDR1 MNHEY and CDR2 SVGAGI. The CDR3 loop spans 14 amino acids. Trimming shortened V by 3 bases and J by 1 base, and 7 bases separated the two germline ends.

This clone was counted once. DNA of the CDR3: TGTGCCAGCAGCGTGGGGGACGGCCCTAGGGGCTACACCTTC. Protein sequence: CASSVGDGPRGYTF. The J gene is TRBJ1-2, the V gene TRBV9, with TRBD1 as a possible D gene (5 bases). CDR3 length: 14 amino acids. V dropped 2 bases and J dropped 8 bases, with 16 bases sitting between them. Germline V gene sequence: CDR1 SGDLS, CDR2 YYNGEE. Using reference TRBV9 and TRBJ1-2 for the parts outside the CDR3, the full variable domain is DSGVTQTPKHLITATGQRVTLRCSPRSGDLSVYWYQQSLDQGLQFLIQYYNGEERAKGNILERFSAQQFPDLHSELNLSSLELGDSALYFCASSVGDGPRGYTFGSGTRLTVV.

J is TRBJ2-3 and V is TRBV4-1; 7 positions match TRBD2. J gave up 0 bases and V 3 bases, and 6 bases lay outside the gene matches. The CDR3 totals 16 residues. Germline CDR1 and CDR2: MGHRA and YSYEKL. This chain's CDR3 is CASSQTIAGSTDTQYF. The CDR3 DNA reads TGCGCCAGCAGCCAGACTATAGCGGGTAGCACAGATACGCAGTATTTT.

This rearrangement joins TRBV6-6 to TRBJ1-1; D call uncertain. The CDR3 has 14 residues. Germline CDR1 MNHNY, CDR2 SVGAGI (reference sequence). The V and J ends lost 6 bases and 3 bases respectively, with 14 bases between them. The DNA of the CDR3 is TGTGCCAGCAGGTCCGAGGCGATGGACACTGAAGCTTTCTTT. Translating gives CASRSEAMDTEAFF.

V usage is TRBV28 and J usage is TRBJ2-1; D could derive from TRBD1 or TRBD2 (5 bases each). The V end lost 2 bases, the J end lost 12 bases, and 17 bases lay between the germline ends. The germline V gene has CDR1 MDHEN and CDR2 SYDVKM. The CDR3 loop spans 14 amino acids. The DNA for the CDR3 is TGTGCCAGCAGTTTAACCCACGACCGGGACGGGCAGTTCTTC. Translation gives CASSLTHDRDGQFF.

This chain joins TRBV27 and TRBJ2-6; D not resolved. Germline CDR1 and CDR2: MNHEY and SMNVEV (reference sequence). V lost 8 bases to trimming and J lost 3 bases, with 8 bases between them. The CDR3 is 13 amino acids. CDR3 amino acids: CASFGFGANVLTF. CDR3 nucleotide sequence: TGTGCCAGCTTCGGGTTTGGGGCCAACGTCCTGACTTTC. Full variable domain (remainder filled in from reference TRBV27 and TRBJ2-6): EAQVTQNPRYLITVTGKKLTVTCSQNMNHEYMSWYRQDPGLGLRQIYYSMNVEVTDKGDVPEGYKVSRKEKRNFPLILESPSPNQTSLYFCASFGFGANVLTFGAGSRLTVL.

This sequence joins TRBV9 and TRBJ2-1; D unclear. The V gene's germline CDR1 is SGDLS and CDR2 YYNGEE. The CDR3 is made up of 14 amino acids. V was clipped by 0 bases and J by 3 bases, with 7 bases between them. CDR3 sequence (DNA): TGTGCCAGCAGCGTAGGGCCCCTCTACAATGAGCAGTTCTTC. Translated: CASSVGPLYNEQFF.

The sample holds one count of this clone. Here the CDR3 DNA reads TGTGCCAGCAGCTCTACTAGCACAGATACGCAGTATTTT. Translation: CASSSTSTDTQYF. The genes are TRBV11-3 and TRBJ2-3; D is undetermined. Trimming cost V 4 bases and J 0 bases, with 5 bases left between them. Germline-derived CDR1 and CDR2 are SGHNT and YENEEA. The CDR3 is 13 residues long.

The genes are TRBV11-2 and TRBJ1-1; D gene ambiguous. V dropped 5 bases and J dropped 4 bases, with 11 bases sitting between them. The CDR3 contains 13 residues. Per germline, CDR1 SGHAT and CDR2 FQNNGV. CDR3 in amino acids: CASSTRRGTEAFF. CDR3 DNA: TGTGCCAGCAGCACCAGGAGAGGCACTGAAGCTTTCTTT.

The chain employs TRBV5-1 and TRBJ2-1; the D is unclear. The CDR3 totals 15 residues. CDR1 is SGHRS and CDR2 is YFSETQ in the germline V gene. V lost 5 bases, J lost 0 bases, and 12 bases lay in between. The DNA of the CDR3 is TGCGCCAGCAGTTCGGCCGATAGCTCCTACAATGAGCAGTTCTTC. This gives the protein CASSSADSSYNEQFF.

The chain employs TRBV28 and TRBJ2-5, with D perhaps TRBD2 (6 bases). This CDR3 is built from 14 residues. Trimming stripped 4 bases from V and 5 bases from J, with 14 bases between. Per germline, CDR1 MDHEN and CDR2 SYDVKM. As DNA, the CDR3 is TGTGCCAGCAGTTCCCCCGCGGGGTCGGAGACCCAGTACTTC. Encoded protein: CASSSPAGSETQYF.

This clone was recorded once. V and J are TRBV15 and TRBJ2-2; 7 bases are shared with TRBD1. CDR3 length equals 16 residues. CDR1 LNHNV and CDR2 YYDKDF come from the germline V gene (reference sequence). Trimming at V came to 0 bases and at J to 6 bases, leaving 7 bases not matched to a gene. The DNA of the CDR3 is TGTGCCACCAGCAGAGATCCGAGACAGGGCTCCGGGGAGCTGTTTTTT. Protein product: CATSRDPRQGSGELFF.

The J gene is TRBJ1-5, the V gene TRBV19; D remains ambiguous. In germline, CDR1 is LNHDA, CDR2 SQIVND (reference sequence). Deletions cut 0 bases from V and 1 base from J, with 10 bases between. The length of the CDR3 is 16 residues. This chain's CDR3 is CASSIEVQRSNQPQHF. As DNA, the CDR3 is TGTGCCAGTAGTATAGAGGTACAGCGCAGCAATCAGCCCCAGCATTTT.

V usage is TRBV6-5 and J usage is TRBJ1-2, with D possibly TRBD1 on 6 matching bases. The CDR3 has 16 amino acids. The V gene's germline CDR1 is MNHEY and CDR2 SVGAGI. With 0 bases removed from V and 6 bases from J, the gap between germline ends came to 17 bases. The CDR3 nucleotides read TGTGCCAGCAGTTACTCGATCGGAACAGGGAGGGATGGCTACACCTTC. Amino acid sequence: CASSYSIGTGRDGYTF.

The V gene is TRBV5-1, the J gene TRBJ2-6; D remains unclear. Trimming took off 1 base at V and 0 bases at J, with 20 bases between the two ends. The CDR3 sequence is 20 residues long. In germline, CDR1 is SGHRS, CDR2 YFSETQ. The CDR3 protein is CASSLFTSHTSISGANVLTF. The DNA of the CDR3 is TGCGCCAGCAGCTTGTTCACATCTCACACCTCGATCTCTGGGGCCAACGTCCTGACTTTC.

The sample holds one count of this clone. The CDR3 DNA sequence: TGTGCCAGCAGCTTAGGATCGCTGGGAACTAATGAAAAACTGTTTTTT. Encoded protein: CASSLGSLGTNEKLFF. The chain links TRBV7-8 to TRBJ1-4; no clear D. The germline V gene has CDR1 SGHVS and CDR2 FQNEAQ. The CDR3 runs 16 residues. Trimming took 1 base from V and 1 from J, leaving 10 bases between them.

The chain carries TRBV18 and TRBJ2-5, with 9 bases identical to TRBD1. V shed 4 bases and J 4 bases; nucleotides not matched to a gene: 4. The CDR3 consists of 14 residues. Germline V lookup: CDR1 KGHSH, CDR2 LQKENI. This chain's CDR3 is CASSLQTGGETQYF. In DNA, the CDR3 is TGTGCCAGCTCACTCCAGACAGGGGGAGAGACCCAGTACTTC.

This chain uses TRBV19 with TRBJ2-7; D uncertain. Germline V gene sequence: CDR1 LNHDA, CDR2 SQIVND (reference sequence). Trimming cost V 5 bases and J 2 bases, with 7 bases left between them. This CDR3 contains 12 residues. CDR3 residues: CASSATPYEQYF. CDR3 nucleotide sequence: TGTGCCAGTAGTGCCACCCCCTACGAGCAGTACTTC.

The CDR3 region is CASSTDPPGGSTDTQYF. Here the CDR3 DNA reads TGTGCCAGCAGCACCGACCCCCCGGGTGGCTCGACAGATACGCAGTATTTT. The chain links TRBV9 to TRBJ2-3; D not resolved. Per germline, CDR1 SGDLS and CDR2 YYNGEE. This CDR3 spans 17 amino acids. V was pared by 4 bases and J by 3 bases, with 21 bases between.

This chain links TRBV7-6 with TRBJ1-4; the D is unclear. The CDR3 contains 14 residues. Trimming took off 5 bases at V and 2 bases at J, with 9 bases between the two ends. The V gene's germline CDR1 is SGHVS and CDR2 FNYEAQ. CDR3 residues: CASSRAATNEKLFF. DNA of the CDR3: TGTGCCAGCAGCCGGGCGGCGACTAATGAAAAACTGTTTTTT.

CDR3 in amino acids: CASSPKKMGSLETQYF. The DNA of the CDR3 is TGTGCCAGCTCACCTAAGAAGATGGGTTCCTTGGAGACCCAGTACTTC. V and J are TRBV18 and TRBJ2-5; unclear D gene. V shed 3 bases and J shed 5 bases, with 19 bases lying between them. The CDR3 consists of 16 residues. Germline assignment: CDR1 KGHSH and CDR2 LQKENI.

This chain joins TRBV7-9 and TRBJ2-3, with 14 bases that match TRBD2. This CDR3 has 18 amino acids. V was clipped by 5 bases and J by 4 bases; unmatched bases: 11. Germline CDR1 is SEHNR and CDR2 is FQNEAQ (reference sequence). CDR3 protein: CASSHRRLAGGGPDTQYF. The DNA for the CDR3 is TGTGCCAGCAGCCACCGGAGACTAGCGGGAGGGGGGCCAGATACGCAGTATTTT.

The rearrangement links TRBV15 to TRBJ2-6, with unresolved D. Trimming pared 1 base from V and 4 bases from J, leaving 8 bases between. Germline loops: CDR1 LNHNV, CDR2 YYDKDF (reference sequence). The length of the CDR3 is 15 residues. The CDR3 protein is CATSRGWGGANVLTF. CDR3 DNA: TGTGCCACCAGCAGAGGCTGGGGAGGGGCCAACGTCCTGACTTTC.